This TCR beta chain is from a study of blood T cells in healthy people across ages (dated by TCRdb to about 2015). About the study as a whole: In model experiments, template switching captured about one uniquely barcoded TCR beta cDNA molecule for every two T cells. The study measured age-related changes in TCR beta repertoire diversity using deep sequencing normalized with unique cDNA molecular identifiers. Four age groups were formed from the donors: young (average 16 years), middle-aged (approximately 39), aged (62) and long-lived (82). Donors of different ages were randomly distributed across sequencing lanes to avoid experimental bias. Using the same blood draw, the study looked at two additional independent replicas of 1 million unique cDNA reads for two donors, one aged 18 to 30 and the other aged 80 or older.

From a lookup of the germline V gene (reference sequence), CDR1 and CDR2 are MNHEY and SMNVEV. V and J are truncated by 2 bases and 8 bases respectively, leaving an intervening sequence of 13 bases. There are 13 amino acids in the CDR3, from cysteine to phenylalanine inclusive. The read is trimmed to its CDR3 DNA, 39 bases read in frame from base 1. The donors were roughly 39 Caucasian individuals from Russia, aged roughly 6 to 90 years, who were systemically healthy. Each donor gave 9 to 10 milliliters of peripheral blood, collected into EDTA-treated Vacutainer tubes. Ficoll-Paque density-gradient centrifugation was used to isolate PBMCs, with at least 6.5 million per sample. Total RNA was extracted from PBMCs with Trizol reagent, with at least 6 micrograms obtained per sample. Naive CD45RAhigh/CD27high T cell percentages were measured by flow cytometry on a PBMC aliquot from every donor. This clonotype was counted only a few times. The specificity of this receptor is unknown. There are no base qualities to consult, and no much larger clone falls within one base.

What the research found in general, with its limitations: Since profiling was done on bulk unsorted PBMCs, naive and antigen-experienced compartments could not be conclusively compared. Observed TCR beta diversity per million T cells fell roughly linearly with age, and a significant reduction was already apparent by age approximately 41. Total diversity estimates from one million sequenced T cells were considered lower bounds and underestimates. The long-lived group showed more naive CD4+ T cells, fewer expanded clones and increased TCR diversity than the aged group, suggesting age selection. There was a strong correlation between observed TCR beta diversity and the percentage of naive T cells measured by flow cytometry. Because donor CMV infection status was unknown, age-related changes in expanded clonotypes were potentially confounded.

The library relied on 5' RACE. The data were produced on an Illumina HiSeq 2500. A second PCR of about 7 to 12 cycles was performed with a sample-barcoded 5' primer and a J-beta primer mix. A unique molecular identifier was introduced onto each TCR beta cDNA molecule by a template-switch 5' adaptor carrying 12 random nucleotides. Each sample yielded at least 2.5 million CDR3-containing paired-end reads. First-strand cDNA synthesis was performed from all RNA using the Mint cDNA synthesis kit, with priming by a TRBC-specific oligonucleotide. All cDNA was treated with uracil-DNA glycosylase and then went through a first 18-cycle PCR with the universal primers M1SS and BC2_uni_R. From the authors' description of their analysis: Each sample was normalized by randomly selecting 1 million high-quality reads, each carrying a distinct molecular identifier. Instead of being binned into consensus sequences, reads with shared molecular identifiers were discarded. MiTCR, set to a Q25 quality threshold and the strictest error-elimination algorithm, was used for CDR3 identification, clonotype clustering and error correction. A nonparametric unseen species model with Euler transformation was used to estimate a lower bound on total TCR beta diversity. The raw public data were reprocessed by TCRdb itself: fastp quality trimming at Q25, MiXCR clonotype calling, in-frame beta chains only. Each CDR3 protein gets just one entry, which takes the most common genes and DNA from the rows behind it. TCRdb's processing, not the authors' own work, is the source of the V and J calls. Present in this sample are about 1.8 million distinct CDR3 sequences, 40% to 55% of which were seen just once. The ten largest account for 2.1% of the sample.

Input material: blood. The TCR was taken from a woman in her forties in good health. The V and J segments used are TRBV27 and TRBJ2-7, with the D gene not clear enough to name. CDR3 reads: CASSLPGLDKQYF. The nucleotide sequence reads as follows: TGTGCCAGCAGTTTACCGGGTCTAGACAAGCAGTACTTC.